This T cell receptor (beta chain) was profiled in a study of T cell responses to AZD1222 COVID-19 vaccine. The V gene lost 1 base and the J gene lost 5 bases, with 11 bases spanning the gap. This CDR3 has 15 amino acids. Per the germline V gene, CDR1 is LGHNA and CDR2 is YNFKEQ. Measured with immunoSEQ multiplex PCR; TCRdb has only the in-frame clones, and not every one. Here the sample spans 95,000 to 120,000 clones, 86% being singletons. The clonotype originates from an adult in good health. The material sequenced was peripheral blood, taken on day 0 of AZD1222 vaccination. The chain couples TRBV4-2 to TRBJ1-4; D is undetermined. CDR3 region: CASSQVSGSNEKLFF. For the CDR3, the DNA is TGTGCCAGCAGCCAAGTTTCAGGATCGAATGAAAAACTGTTTTTT.